Reported below is one T cell receptor (beta chain). This specimen belongs to a study of blood T cell repertoires in COVID-19. In germline, CDR1 is SGHDT, CDR2 YYEEEE. The CDR3 length is 16 residues. The V segment lost 0 bases and the J segment 5 bases; nucleotides outside the gene matches: 6. The table came from immunoSEQ multiplex PCR; TCRdb's copy has only in-frame clones and leaves some out. The sample consists of around 230,000 clones, roughly 88% of them appearing once. The clonotype originates from a middle-aged woman with acute COVID-19. The material sequenced was PBMCs or T cells enriched from blood (not recorded which). This chain links TRBV5-6 with TRBJ2-5; 11 bases align to TRBD2. The CDR3, as DNA: TGTGCCAGCAGCTTGGGACGACTAGCGGGGATCGAGACCCAGTACTTC. Translating gives CASSLGRLAGIETQYF.